One sample yielded the 32 T cell receptor beta chains listed below, sequenced in a study of tumor-infiltrating lymphocytes in primary liver carcinoma. Out of unsorted whole blood came the blood RNA, and germline DNA was extracted as well. The investigators made TCR beta cDNA from around 530 ng total RNA, using a constant-region primer. Slightly modified ARM-PCR served as the procedure for the TCR beta libraries. These libraries came from three rounds of nested multiplex PCR. The first two PCR rounds, roughly 9 cycles each, used TRBV1-TRBV30 forward primers and a C-beta reverse primer. Each CDR3 protein gets one entry after TCRdb re-called the multiplex PCR reads with MiXCR. The table lists about 200,000 distinct CDR3 sequences, roughly two thirds of them singletons. The material sequenced was peripheral blood. The receptor source for this set is a woman aged 60-75 years with primary liver carcinoma and hepatitis B virus infection.

A word on this clonotype: Its ends do not fully match the called genes, so a read error is possible. The chain joins TRBV20-1 to TRBJ2-7; 12 bases are a match to TRBD2. Germline-derived CDR1 and CDR2 are DFQATT and SNEGSKA (reference sequence). This CDR3 is built from 15 residues. The CDR3 coding sequence is TGCTGTGCCGATCCGACTAGCGGGAGCCTTCGCGAGCAGTACTTC. It codes for CCADPTSGSLREQYF.

Concerning this clonotype itself: This likely comes from a read error, as the CDR3 has no conserved phenylalanine or tryptophan at its end. Because the CDR3's place on the DNA is in doubt, the DNA is left out and the CDR3 is given as listed by TCRdb. The chain recombines TRBV29-1 with TRBJ2-1; the table's D gene call, TRBD2, was not cross checked with the DNA. Germline values: CDR1 SQVTM, CDR2 ANQGSEA. From its first to its last residue, the CDR3 has 10 amino acids. CDR3: CSVGDFEEFL.

Remarks on this clonotype: A junction boundary mismatches the germline segment, possibly from a read error. The chain recombines TRBV28 with TRBJ1-6; TRBD1 matches at 7 bases. There are 15 residues in the CDR3. Germline assignment: CDR1 MDHEN and CDR2 SYDVKM. The CDR3 nucleotides read TGTCCCAGCAGCGTACAGGGACAGAAAAATTCACCCCTCCACTTT. Residues: CPSSVQGQKNSPLHF.

The V gene is TRBV28, the J gene TRBJ2-3, with 7 nucleotides matching TRBD1. Trimming cost V 10 bases and J 1 base; bases outside gene matches: 8. CDR3 length equals 14 residues. CDR1 is MDHEN and CDR2 is SYDVKM in the germline V gene. The CDR3 spells CANSIGQGTDTQYF. DNA of the CDR3: TGTGCCAACAGCATCGGACAGGGCACAGATACGCAGTATTTT.

This clonotype has ten or more counts. CDR3 region: CASSPGHAVAKNIQYF. The CDR3 nucleotides read TGTGCCAGCAGCCCCGGACATGCGGTAGCCAAAAACATTCAGTACTTC. The chain carries TRBV11-2 and TRBJ2-4, with a weak D call TRBD1 (5 bases). Looked up from germline, CDR1 is SGHAT and CDR2 is FQNNGV. The CDR3 is 16 residues long. The V gene lost 5 bases and the J gene lost 0 bases, with 14 bases spanning the gap.

Remarks on this clonotype: A clone one base away is much larger, so this may be a read error. The J gene is TRBJ2-1, the V gene TRBV28; 13 bases are shared with TRBD2. Germline CDR1 is MDHEN and CDR2 is SYDVKM. CDR3 length: 15 residues. Trimming took 5 bases from V and 8 from J; bases not matched to a gene: 6. CDR3 amino acids: CASSLWTSGSHEQFF. In DNA, the CDR3 is TGTGCCAGCAGTCTCTGGACTAGCGGGAGCCATGAGCAGTTCTTC.

Regarding this clonotype: Its ends do not fully match the called genes, so a read error is possible. The genes are TRBV11-2 and TRBJ2-1; D not certain. This CDR3 contains 15 residues. Germline-derived CDR1 and CDR2 are SGHAT and FQNNGV. This CDR3 is CVSSLDPTGINEQFF. DNA of the CDR3: TGTGTCAGCAGCTTAGATCCAACGGGCATCAATGAGCAGTTCTTC. Together with reference TRBV11-2 and TRBJ2-1, the CDR3 gives the full variable domain: EAGVAQSPRYKIIEKRQSVAFWCNPISGHATLYWYQQILGQGPKLLIQFQNNGVVDDSQLPKDRFSAERLKGVDSTLKIQPAKLEDSAVYLCVSSLDPTGINEQFFGPGTRLTVL.

This clonotype was detected only a few times. This chain links TRBV5-4 with TRBJ2-3; 10 nucleotides align to TRBD1. The CDR3 sequence is 16 residues long. The V and J ends lost 2 bases and 6 bases, in that order; junction bases with no gene match: 9. Germline CDR1 and CDR2: SGHNT and YYREEE (reference sequence). The CDR3 DNA reads TGTGCCAGCAGCTTCCCGACAGGGGGCTACATGGATACGCAGTATTTT. It specifies CASSFPTGGYMDTQYF.

Comments on this clonotype: This may be a read error, as it is one base from a much larger clone. This sequence joins TRBV4-1 and TRBJ1-1; 11 bases are a match to TRBD1. The CDR3 spans 18 residues. The trim removed 1 base at V and 7 bases at J, leaving 14 bases unmatched. Germline CDR1 reads MGHRA; CDR2 reads YSYEKL. The CDR3 sequence: CASSQVGFGTGGDIEAFF. The CDR3, as DNA: TGCGCCAGCAGCCAAGTAGGGTTTGGGACAGGGGGTGATATTGAAGCTTTCTTT.

The CDR3 loop is CASSEGQGVMMNTEAFF. CDR3 coding DNA: TGCGCCAGCAGCGAGGGACAGGGGGTTATGATGAACACTGAAGCTTTCTTT. The V and J genes are TRBV5-1 and TRBJ1-1; 11 bases align to TRBD1. In germline, CDR1 is SGHRS, CDR2 YFSETQ. Trimming cost V 4 bases and J 0 bases; bases outside gene matches: 8. The CDR3 totals 17 residues.

The sample holds one count of this clonotype. The J gene is TRBJ1-1, the V gene TRBV29-1, with 7 bases that match TRBD1. This CDR3 spans 13 amino acids. Germline CDR1 reads SQVTM; CDR2 reads ANQGSEA. Trimming removed 7 bases from V and 6 bases from J; junction bases left unmatched: 11. This chain's CDR3 is CSELQGSRPEAFF. CDR3 coding DNA: TGCAGCGAACTACAGGGGAGTAGGCCTGAAGCTTTCTTT.

About this clonotype itself: At one of its ends the junction is not consistent with the germline gene, which may arise from a read error. The CDR3 sequence: CASGPYGRRTQETQYF. The CDR3 DNA is TGTGCCAGCGGCCCCTATGGCAGGAGAACACAAGAGACTCAGTACTTC. The rearrangement links TRBV11-2 to TRBJ2-5; D not resolved. The germline V gene encodes CDR1 SGHAT and CDR2 FQNNGV. The CDR3 covers 16 residues.

The V gene is TRBV11-2, the J gene TRBJ2-7, with 10 positions matching TRBD2. CDR1 is SGHAT and CDR2 is FQNNGV in the germline V gene. J lost 6 bases, V lost 3 bases, and 11 bases had no gene match. CDR3 length equals 16 residues. The CDR3 protein is CASSLLFTSGTREQYF. CDR3 nucleotides: TGTGCCAGCAGCTTGCTTTTTACTAGCGGGACCCGCGAGCAGTACTTC.

Of note for this clonotype: Given the absence of the conserved phenylalanine or tryptophan at the CDR3 end, a read error is likely. J is TRBJ2-3 and V is TRBV12-5, with TRBD1 as a possible D gene (7 bases). CDR3 length equals 16 residues. From germline, CDR1 is LGHNT and CDR2 FRNRAP. The V and J ends lost 0 bases and 3 bases respectively, with 13 bases between them. The CDR3 DNA reads TGTGCTAGTGGTTTGGTAACGACAGGGAGGACAGATACGCAGTATTGT. Translating gives CASGLVTTGRTDTQYC.

There are a few counts of this clonotype. The junction shows a germline mismatch at one end, possibly a read error. The V and J genes are TRBV30 and TRBJ1-2; no firm D call. CDR3 length: 12 residues. Germline CDR1 is GTSNPN and CDR2 is SVGIG (reference sequence). This chain's CDR3 is CAWYLPNYGYTF. CDR3 DNA sequence: TGTGCCTGGTATCTCCCGAACTATGGCTATACCTTC.

Worth noting for this clonotype: Being one base from a much bigger clone, this may be a read error. The DNA of the CDR3 is TGTGCCAGCAGTGAAGGGGCTAGCTTCTCCTACGAGCAGTACTTC. Translation: CASSEGASFSYEQYF. The chain joins TRBV6-1 to TRBJ2-7; D may be TRBD2 (5 bases). Germline loops: CDR1 MNHNS, CDR2 SASEGT. The CDR3 spans 15 residues. With 1 base removed from V and 0 bases from J, the gap between germline ends came to 10 bases.

This clonotype has ten or more counts. This chain connects TRBV6-6 to TRBJ2-7, with 11 positions matching TRBD2. Germline CDR1 MNHNY, CDR2 SVGAGI (reference sequence). Germline trimming cut 8 bases from V and 4 bases from J; bases unmatched to any gene: 13. CDR3 length: 16 amino acids. The CDR3 sequence is CASSSRSGTSGYEQYF. DNA for the CDR3: TGTGCCAGCTCCTCTCGCTCCGGGACTAGCGGTTACGAGCAGTACTTC.

Points on this clonotype: The conserved closing phenylalanine or tryptophan is absent in this CDR3, likely reflecting a read error. The chain uses TRBV12-3 or TRBV12-4 and TRBJ2-7, with TRBD2 matching over 9 bases. With the DNA end fitting TRBJ2-1 better, the J assignment may be wrong. There are 15 residues in the CDR3. In DNA, the CDR3 is TGTGCCAGCAGTTTCGGGACTAGCAGGTTGGATGAGCAGTTCATC. Protein: CASSFGTSRLDEQFI.

The V call is TRBV29-1, the J call TRBJ2-1; 7 nucleotides align to TRBD1. The CDR3 totals 15 residues. CDR1 SQVTM and CDR2 ANQGSEA come from the germline V gene. V gave up 4 bases and J gave up 8 bases; unmatched junction bases: 14. CDR3 nucleotide sequence: TGCAGCGTTGTGTGTTTGGGGACAGTTATTGATGAGCAGTTCTTC. Its translation: CSVVCLGTVIDEQFF.

This clonotype was recorded at least ten times. J is TRBJ2-5 and V is TRBV12-3 or TRBV12-4; D remains ambiguous. The CDR3 runs to 16 residues. Trimming shortened V by 4 bases and J by 1 base, and 16 bases separated the two germline ends. The CDR3 loop reads CASSWVESPSQETQYF. CDR3 coding DNA: TGTGCCAGCAGTTGGGTTGAGTCCCCGAGCCAAGAGACCCAGTACTTC.

This clonotype was observed many times. The genes are TRBV11-2 and TRBJ2-7; unclear D gene. The CDR3 is 14 residues long. Trimming stripped 3 bases from V and 9 bases from J, with 18 bases between. The germline V gene encodes CDR1 SGHAT and CDR2 FQNNGV. In DNA form, the CDR3 reads TGTGCCAGCAGCTTCCTTAACAGCCCTTGGGGGCAGTACTTC. It encodes CASSFLNSPWGQYF.

This clonotype was detected only a few times. The chain carries TRBV28 and TRBJ1-1; D is undetermined. Trimming removed 1 base from V and 5 bases from J, with 14 bases in between. Germline-derived CDR1 and CDR2 are MDHEN and SYDVKM. CDR3 size: 15 residues. For the CDR3, the DNA is TGTGCCAGCAGTTTATACCGGAGGGATTCGACTGAAGCTTTCTTT. Its translation: CASSLYRRDSTEAFF.

With respect to this clonotype: Being one base from a much bigger clone, this may be a read error. The gene calls are TRBV12-3 or TRBV12-4 and TRBJ1-1; TRBD1 is a possible D gene (5 bases). CDR3 length: 14 residues. Trimming took off 4 bases at V and 1 base at J, with 10 bases between the two ends. CDR3 in amino acids: CASSWGEENTEAFF. The CDR3 DNA reads TGTGCCAGCAGTTGGGGGGAAGAGAACACTGAAGCTTTCTTT.

There are many counts of this clonotype. The chain recombines TRBV29-1 with TRBJ2-3; perhaps D is TRBD1 or TRBD2 (7 bases each). Trimming took 6 bases from V and 4 from J, leaving 17 bases between them. The CDR3 length is 14 residues. Germline V gene data show CDR1 as SQVTM and CDR2 as ANQGSEA. CDR3 sequence (DNA): TGCAGCGTCGGGGGGCGGACAGGTTCAGATACGCAGTATTTT. As protein: CSVGGRTGSDTQYF.

This chain uses TRBV10-3 with TRBJ1-5, with a possible D match to TRBD1 (5 bases). V gave up 8 bases and J gave up 0 bases, with 8 bases separating them. The germline CDR1 and CDR2 sequences are ENHRY and SYGVKD. The CDR3 loop spans 13 amino acids. CDR3 nucleotides: TGTGCCATCGCAGGGAATAGCAATCAGCCCCAGCATTTT. Translating gives CAIAGNSNQPQHF.

The genes are TRBV25-1 and TRBJ2-1, with a weak D call TRBD1 (5 bases). Deletions cut 2 bases from V and 5 bases from J, with 13 bases between. Germline V gene data show CDR1 as MGHDK and CDR2 as SYGVNS. This CDR3 is built from 15 residues. The CDR3 loop is CASSEKNPTDNEQFF. DNA of the CDR3: TGTGCCAGCAGTGAAAAAAACCCGACAGACAATGAGCAGTTCTTC.

V is TRBV28 and J is TRBJ1-3; D unclear. Trimming cost V 2 bases and J 0 bases, with 8 bases left between them. Germline V lookup: CDR1 MDHEN, CDR2 SYDVKM. The CDR3 spans 15 residues. The CDR3 DNA is TGTGCCAGCAGTTTACCCCAGCTCTCTGGAAACACCATATATTTT. This translates into CASSLPQLSGNTIYF.

The chain uses TRBV9 and TRBJ2-2; 11 bases map to TRBD2. The CDR3 covers 16 residues. Losses at the gene ends were 2 bases for V and 9 bases for J; bases not matched to a gene: 9. The germline V gene has CDR1 SGDLS and CDR2 YYNGEE. The CDR3 spells CASSVVSGRGPRELFF. The CDR3 nucleotides are TGTGCCAGCAGCGTCGTTAGCGGGAGGGGTCCACGGGAGCTGTTTTTT.

As concerns this clonotype: A clone one base away is much larger, so this may be a read error. The V gene is TRBV10-3, the J gene TRBJ2-3, with 10 bases identical to TRBD2. The CDR3 spans 14 residues. The V gene's germline CDR1 is ENHRY and CDR2 SYGVKD. CDR3 coding DNA: TGTGCCATCAAAAGCGGGAGGGTCACAGATACGCATTATTTT. It is translated as CAIKSGRVTDTHYF.

About this clonotype itself: A much more abundant neighbour one base away suggests this may be a read error. The chain recombines TRBV6-5 with TRBJ1-1, with D perhaps matching TRBD1 (5 bases). The CDR3 length is 14 residues. CDR1 is MNHEY and CDR2 is SVGAGI in the germline V gene. CDR3 in amino acids: CASSFLTGHTEALF. The CDR3 DNA is TGTGCCAGCAGTTTCCTCACAGGTCACACTGAAGCTCTCTTT.

Turning to this clonotype: A much larger clone sits a single nucleotide away, making a read error possible. The chain is built from TRBV4-1 and TRBJ2-3; TRBD1 aligns across 7 bases. The CDR3 contains 15 residues. Unmatched junction bases numbered 5, after V lost 5 bases and J lost 0 bases. CDR1 MGHRA and CDR2 YSYEKL come from the germline V gene. In DNA form, the CDR3 reads TGCGCCAGCAGCAACTTCAGGGGGAGCACAGATACGCAGTATTTT. Protein sequence: CASSNFRGSTDTQYF.

As regards this clonotype: This could be a read error, since a much larger clone is one nucleotide away. The chain links TRBV12-3 or TRBV12-4 to TRBJ2-5, with D maybe TRBD1 (5 bases). CDR3 length equals 15 residues. Trimming pared 2 bases from V and 3 bases from J, leaving 13 bases between. The CDR3 protein is CASSLKLGAEETQYF. CDR3 DNA: TGTGCCAGCAGTTTAAAATTAGGGGCAGAAGAGACCCAGTACTTC.